These 24 T cell receptor beta chains were all obtained from the same sample, sequenced in a study of beta chain features in type 1 diabetes. Since all of the isolated RNA was reverse transcribed, expressed TCRB transcripts were what got sequenced. The repertoire was sequenced with immunoSEQ multiplex PCR; TCRdb's copy has only in-frame clones and lacks some. This sample has about half a million clones; more than 9.5% occur once, and the top ten carry about 0.045%. Material for sequencing was naive CD4+ T cells from blood. The receptors were sampled from a woman aged 18-35 years in good health.

This chain links TRBV14 with TRBJ1-2, with TRBD1 matching 7 bases. From germline, CDR1 is SGHDN and CDR2 FVKESK. The CDR3 totals 14 residues. The J segment lost 8 bases and the V segment lost 3 bases, leaving 9 bases of the junction unmatched. CDR3 region: CASSQHRGRGGYTF. The CDR3 coding sequence is TGTGCCAGCAGCCAGCACAGGGGACGGGGAGGCTACACCTTC.

This clone was observed a handful of times. The chain is built from TRBV28 and TRBJ2-7; 8 nucleotides match TRBD1. V shed 4 bases, J shed 9 bases, and the junction held 11 bases outside the gene matches. The germline V gene encodes CDR1 MDHEN and CDR2 SYDVKM. The CDR3 length is 14 residues. The CDR3 bases are TGTGCCAGCAGTTCCCCATCAGGGGGCGGTGGGCAGTACGTC. It is translated as CASSSPSGGGGQYV.

This clone appeared a few times. V and J are TRBV5-1 and TRBJ2-2, with D hard to call. CDR1 and CDR2 (germline): SGHRS, YFSETQ. The CDR3 sequence is 15 residues long. The V and J ends lost 0 bases and 3 bases respectively, with 9 bases between them. The CDR3 coding sequence is TGCGCCAGCAGCTTGGCCCGGATTTACACCGGGGAGCTGTTTTTT. Protein: CASSLARIYTGELFF. Supplemented by reference TRBV5-1 and TRBJ2-2, the full variable domain reads KAGVTQTPRYLIKTRGQQVTLSCSPISGHRSVSWYQQTPGQGLQFLFEYFSETQRNKGNFPGRFSGRQFSNSRSEMNVSTLELGDSALYLCASSLARIYTGELFFGEGSRLTVL.

This clone was seen only a few times. The chain is built from TRBV5-1 and TRBJ1-1, with TRBD1 matching over 8 bases. V was clipped by 6 bases and J by 0 bases; unmatched bases: 4. CDR1 is SGHRS and CDR2 is YFSETQ in the germline V gene. The CDR3 spans 14 residues. The CDR3 nucleotides read TGCGCCAGCACTAGACAGGGGATGAACACTGAAGCTTTCTTT. Its translation is CASTRQGMNTEAFF.

This clone was recorded a few times. The CDR3 is CASSPRSGANVLTF. The CDR3 coding sequence is TGTGCCAGCTCACCCCGCTCTGGGGCCAACGTCCTGACTTTC. The chain couples TRBV18 to TRBJ2-6; D gene uncertain. CDR1 and CDR2 from the germline V gene are KGHSH and LQKENI. The ends were cut back, 3 bases at V and 0 bases at J, with 3 bases in the middle. The CDR3 extends over 14 amino acids. Combining the CDR3 with reference TRBV18 and TRBJ2-6 gives the whole variable domain NAGVMQNPRHLVRRRGQEARLRCSPMKGHSHVYWYRQLPEEGLKFMVYLQKENIIDESGMPKERFSAEFPKEGPSILRIQQVVRGDSAAYFCASSPRSGANVLTFGAGSRLTVL.

The chain combines TRBV27 with TRBJ2-5, with D tentatively TRBD1 (5 bases). This CDR3 spans 13 amino acids. V dropped 6 bases and J dropped 7 bases, with 15 bases sitting between them. Germline CDR1 and CDR2: MNHEY and SMNVEV (reference sequence). Here the CDR3 reads CASRQGPRGTQYF. In nucleotides, the CDR3 is TGTGCCAGCAGGCAGGGCCCGCGCGGGACCCAGTACTTC.

V and J are TRBV29-1 and TRBJ2-3, with TRBD1 as a possible D gene (6 bases). CDR3 length: 14 amino acids. The V end was cut by 3 bases, the J end by 8 bases, with 18 bases between. The V gene's germline CDR1 is SQVTM and CDR2 ANQGSEA. The CDR3 bases are TGCAGCGTTGATCAGTCTCAGGGGCACGCTACGCAGTATTTT. It encodes CSVDQSQGHATQYF.

This clone has just a few counts. This chain joins TRBV30 and TRBJ1-2; D gene unclear. The CDR3 runs to 15 residues. Germline-derived CDR1 and CDR2 are GTSNPN and SVGIG (reference sequence). Trimming took 0 bases from V and 4 from J, leaving 15 bases between them. The CDR3 spells CAWSVGPLLGYGYTF. Written as DNA, the CDR3 is TGTGCCTGGAGTGTCGGACCTCTGCTAGGCTATGGCTACACCTTC.

CDR3 sequence reads: CASSPGQGRAGELFF. Written as DNA, the CDR3 is TGTGCCAGCAGCCCCGGACAGGGACGGGCCGGGGAGCTGTTTTTT. The gene calls are TRBV9 and TRBJ2-2, with 8 bases aligning to TRBD1. The CDR3 length is 15 residues. Trimming cost V 4 bases and J 6 bases; bases outside gene matches: 8. Germline-derived CDR1 and CDR2 are SGDLS and YYNGEE.

Only a few counts were recorded for this clone. The genes are TRBV7-2 and TRBJ2-7, with TRBD1 matching 8 bases. The CDR3 length is 13 residues. CDR1 and CDR2 (germline): SGHTA, FQGNSA. V trimming: 5 bases; J trimming: 4 bases; junction bases outside the gene matches: 4. The CDR3 sequence: CASSPDRGYEQYV. Written as DNA, the CDR3 is TGTGCCAGCAGCCCCGACAGGGGATACGAGCAGTACGTC.

Concerning this clone: Different DNA sequences within this sample yield the same CDR3. The V call is TRBV5-1, the J call TRBJ1-5; D is unresolved. This CDR3 is 12 amino acids long. V lost 0 bases to trimming and J lost 6 bases, with 4 bases between them. Per the germline V gene, CDR1 is SGHRS and CDR2 is YFSETQ. In DNA, the CDR3 is TGCGCCAGCAGCTTGGCCGGTCAGCCCCAGCATTTT. Amino acid sequence: CASSLAGQPQHF. The full variable domain, with the rest looked up from reference TRBV5-1 and TRBJ1-5, is KAGVTQTPRYLIKTRGQQVTLSCSPISGHRSVSWYQQTPGQGLQFLFEYFSETQRNKGNFPGRFSGRQFSNSRSEMNVSTLELGDSALYLCASSLAGQPQHFGDGTRLSIL.

In its sample, this clone was seen many times. The CDR3 reads CATSMTGGYTDTQYF. The CDR3 DNA sequence: TGTGCCACCAGCATGACAGGGGGCTACACAGATACGCAGTATTTT. The J gene is TRBJ2-3, the V gene TRBV15; 10 positions match TRBD1. With V trimmed by 4 bases and J by 2 bases, 3 bases remained unmatched. Germline lookup yields CDR1 LNHNV and CDR2 YYDKDF (reference sequence). The CDR3 contains 15 residues.

V gene TRBV18 combines with J gene TRBJ2-5, with no clear D. The CDR3 has 14 residues. Germline CDR1 is KGHSH and CDR2 is LQKENI. Trimming removed 2 bases at V and 1 base at J, with 8 bases between. CDR3 amino acids: CASSPVTLQETQYF. CDR3 nucleotide sequence: TGTGCCAGCTCACCAGTGACACTCCAAGAGACCCAGTACTTC.

The genes are TRBV15 and TRBJ1-2; a possible D gene is TRBD1 (5 bases). The V end was cut by 3 bases, the J end by 3 bases, with 11 bases between. Germline loops: CDR1 LNHNV, CDR2 YYDKDF (reference sequence). The CDR3 has 14 residues. The CDR3 sequence: CATSSRGGDYGYTF. The CDR3 DNA follows: TGTGCCACCAGCAGCCGCGGGGGAGACTATGGCTACACCTTC. The variable domain in full, with the rest retrieved from reference TRBV15 and TRBJ1-2, is DAMVIQNPRYQVTQFGKPVTLSCSQTLNHNVMYWYQQKSSQAPKLLFHYYDKDFNNEADTPDNFQSRRPNTSFCFLDIRSPGLGDTAMYLCATSSRGGDYGYTFGSGTRLTVV.

This clone was seen once. The rearrangement joins TRBV5-6 to TRBJ2-5; D could derive from TRBD1 or TRBD2 (5 bases each). In germline, CDR1 is SGHDT, CDR2 YYEEEE. The CDR3 covers 13 residues. The V end lost 4 bases, the J end lost 3 bases, and 10 bases lay between the germline ends. The DNA for the CDR3 is TGTGCCAGCAGCCCCATGGGGGAAGAGACCCAGTACTTC. This sequence encodes CASSPMGEETQYF.

CDR3 sequence: CASSVGPMVETQYF. The DNA for the CDR3 is TGTGCCAGCAGCGTAGGCCCCATGGTTGAGACCCAGTACTTC. This chain uses TRBV9 with TRBJ2-5; D not certain. CDR3 length: 14 residues. The germline V and J ends were trimmed by 0 bases and 5 bases, with 11 bases remaining between them. Germline values: CDR1 SGDLS, CDR2 YYNGEE.

The chain joins TRBV7-9 to TRBJ1-1; a weak D match, TRBD1 (6 bases). Germline CDR1 and CDR2: SEHNR and FQNEAQ (reference sequence). Trimming shortened V by 4 bases and J by 7 bases, and 10 bases separated the two germline ends. The CDR3 is made up of 12 amino acids. CDR3 region: CASSSRGDEAFF. CDR3 DNA sequence: TGTGCCAGCAGCTCCAGGGGTGATGAAGCTTTCTTT.

The chain recombines TRBV29-1 with TRBJ2-7; 8 bases are shared with TRBD1. Germline CDR1 is SQVTM and CDR2 is ANQGSEA. V shed 4 bases, J shed 4 bases, and the junction held 6 bases outside the gene matches. The CDR3 loop spans 13 amino acids. CDR3 in amino acids: CSVVADRDYEQYF. CDR3 sequence (DNA): TGCAGCGTTGTTGCGGACAGGGATTACGAGCAGTACTTC.

In this sample, this clone turned up many times. This sequence joins TRBV4-3 and TRBJ1-6; D unresolved. V lost 0 bases, J lost 14 bases, and 8 bases lay in between. The CDR3 consists of 12 residues. Germline CDR1 reads LGHNA; CDR2 reads YSLEER. The CDR3 loop reads CASSQDRRALHF. The CDR3 nucleotides are TGCGCCAGCAGCCAAGATCGTCGGGCCCTCCACTTT.

This clone has a handful of counts. The chain recombines TRBV4-3 with TRBJ2-4; TRBD1 is a possible D gene (5 bases). There are 16 residues in the CDR3. CDR1 and CDR2 (germline): LGHNA, YSLEER. The ends were cut back, 1 base at V and 2 bases at J, with 12 bases in the middle. The CDR3 reads CASSQGRVYPKNIQYF. In DNA, the CDR3 is TGCGCCAGCAGCCAAGGCAGGGTGTACCCCAAAAACATTCAGTACTTC.

Only a few counts were recorded for this clone. The rearrangement uses TRBV5-1 and TRBJ1-4; D perhaps matches TRBD1 (5 bases). CDR1 is SGHRS and CDR2 is YFSETQ in the germline V gene. This CDR3 spans 15 amino acids. The V and J ends lost 4 bases and 11 bases respectively, with 21 bases between them. CDR3 loop: CASSPLEGPERKLFF. The DNA of the CDR3 is TGCGCCAGCAGCCCATTAGAGGGACCGGAAAGGAAACTGTTTTTT.

The genes are TRBV9 and TRBJ1-1; maybe TRBD1 (5 bases). CDR3 length: 15 residues. Germline V gene data show CDR1 as SGDLS and CDR2 as YYNGEE. The ends were cut back, 4 bases at V and 2 bases at J, with 15 bases in the middle. This chain's CDR3 is CASSLLTGTNTEAFF. CDR3 nucleotide sequence: TGTGCCAGCAGCCTACTAACCGGGACCAACACTGAAGCTTTCTTT.

There are a few counts of this clone. The gene calls are TRBV7-9 and TRBJ2-7, with TRBD1 as a possible D gene (6 bases). The CDR3 runs 13 residues. CDR1 SEHNR and CDR2 FQNEAQ come from the germline V gene (reference sequence). The germline V and J ends were trimmed by 5 bases and 1 base, with 9 bases remaining between them. In nucleotides, the CDR3 is TGTGCCAGCAGCCCCGGACAGTCCTACGAGCAGTACGTC. It translates to CASSPGQSYEQYV.

This clone appeared a few times. Other DNA sequences in the sample encode the same CDR3. The rearrangement links TRBV7-2 to TRBJ2-5; the D is unclear. V was clipped by 0 bases and J by 4 bases, with 3 bases between them. This CDR3 spans 12 amino acids. Germline CDR1 SGHTA, CDR2 FQGNSA. The CDR3 DNA reads as TGTGCCAGCAGCTTAGCGGGAGAGACCCAGTACTTC. Encoded protein: CASSLAGETQYF. Variable domain in full (rest from reference TRBV7-2 and TRBJ2-5): GAGVSQSPSNKVTEKGKDVELRCDPISGHTALYWYRQSLGQGLEFLIYFQGNSAPDKSGLPSDRFSAERTGGSVSTLTIQRTQQEDSAVYLCASSLAGETQYFGPGTRLLVL.